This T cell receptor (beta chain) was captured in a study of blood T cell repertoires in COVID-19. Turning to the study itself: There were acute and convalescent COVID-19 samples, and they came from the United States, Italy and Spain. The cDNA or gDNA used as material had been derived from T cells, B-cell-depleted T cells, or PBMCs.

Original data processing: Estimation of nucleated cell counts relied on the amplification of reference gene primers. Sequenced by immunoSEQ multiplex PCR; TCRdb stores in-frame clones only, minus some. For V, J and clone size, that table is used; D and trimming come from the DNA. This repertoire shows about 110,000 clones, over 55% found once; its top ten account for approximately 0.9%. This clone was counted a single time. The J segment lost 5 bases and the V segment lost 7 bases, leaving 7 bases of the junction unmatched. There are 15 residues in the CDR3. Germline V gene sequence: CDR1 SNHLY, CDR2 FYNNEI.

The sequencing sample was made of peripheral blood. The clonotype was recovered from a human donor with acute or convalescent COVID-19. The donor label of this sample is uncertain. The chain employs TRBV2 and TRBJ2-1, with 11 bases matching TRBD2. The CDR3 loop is CASKATSGGNNEQFF. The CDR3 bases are TGTGCCAGCAAGGCTACTAGCGGGGGAAACAATGAGCAGTTCTTC.